One sample yielded the 10 T cell receptor beta chains listed below, sequenced in a study of regulatory T cells in long-lasting Graves disease (dated by TCRdb to about 2021). This specimen's time point label, per the study, means: newly diagnosed GD, antithyroid drugs for less than 3 months. For both TCR sequencing and RNA sequencing, RNA was extracted from PBMCs using TRIzol. The library was obtained by multiplex PCR. The instrument given in TCRdb is Illumina HiSeq 4000. TCR beta libraries were built with iRepertoire HTBI primers and Arm-PCR amplification of CDR3 regions. The public reads were run again by TCRdb, first through fastp at Q25 and then through MiXCR, and only productive beta chains were kept. Rows merge per CDR3 protein into single entries with the most common DNA and genes. The sample profile shows approximately 440,000 distinct CDR3 sequences; 15% to 20% of them were found once. Of the sample, more than 9% is held by the ten largest clones.

These data are also associated with another study on T cells in Graves' hyperthyroidism and ophthalmopathy.

The sample here was peripheral blood mononuclear cells (PBMCs), taken at new diagnosis, from a patient treated with antithyroid drugs. The receptors were gathered from a man aged 40-50 years with Graves disease. Donor details come from another sample of the same person, matched by shared clones.

Notes on this clonotype: Germline and junction disagree at one end, which may indicate a read error. CDR3 in amino acids: CASGLAGDDGGLFF. The CDR3, as DNA: TGTGCCAGCGGTCTAGCGGGAGATGACGGGGGGCTGTTTTTT. The V call is TRBV3-1, the J call TRBJ2-2, with 10 bases lining up with TRBD2. This CDR3 spans 14 amino acids. From germline, CDR1 is LGHDT and CDR2 YNNKEL (reference sequence).

This clonotype was seen many times. This sequence joins TRBV20-1 and TRBJ2-7, with 12 bases identical to TRBD2. The CDR3 is 14 amino acids. Germline lookup yields CDR1 DFQATT and CDR2 SNEGSKA (reference sequence). J gave up 2 bases and V 6 bases, and 5 bases lay outside the gene matches. The CDR3 nucleotides are TGCAGTGCAGCTAGCGGGAGGGGTACCTACGAGCAGTACTTC. Translating gives CSAASGRGTYEQYF.

In its sample, this clonotype was seen many times. The chain is built from TRBV29-1 and TRBJ1-1, with D tentatively TRBD1 (5 bases). This CDR3 spans 13 amino acids. CDR1 and CDR2 (germline): SQVTM, ANQGSEA. Trimming shortened V by 7 bases and J by 1 base, and 13 bases separated the two germline ends. CDR3 region: CSAVQAKNTEAFF. Here the CDR3 DNA reads TGCAGCGCCGTACAGGCGAAGAACACTGAAGCTTTCTTT.

In its sample, this clonotype was seen a few times. This sequence joins TRBV29-1 and TRBJ1-2; no clear D gene. Germline loops: CDR1 SQVTM, CDR2 ANQGSEA. CDR3 length equals 14 residues. The germline V and J ends were trimmed by 6 bases and 4 bases, with 18 bases remaining between them. The CDR3 region has the DNA TGCAGCGTCCGGACTTCGGGAGGTAGCTATGGCTACACCTTC. Translated: CSVRTSGGSYGYTF.

This clonotype was seen repeatedly, ten times or more. The rearrangement uses TRBV30 and TRBJ2-5, with TRBD2 matching 12 bases. This CDR3 has 14 residues. The germline gives CDR1 GTSNPN, CDR2 SVGIG (reference sequence). J gave up 2 bases and V 4 bases, and 2 bases lay outside the gene matches. The chain's CDR3 is CAWTSGRVQETQYF. In DNA form, the CDR3 reads TGTGCCTGGACTAGCGGGAGGGTTCAAGAGACCCAGTACTTC.

The rearrangement links TRBV5-5 to TRBJ2-7, with TRBD1 matching over 7 bases. V was pared by 4 bases and J by 2 bases, with 6 bases of the junction left unmatched. This CDR3 has 14 residues. Germline V gene sequence: CDR1 SGHKS, CDR2 YYEKEE (reference sequence). The CDR3 loop is CASSPGQSAYEQYF. CDR3 sequence (DNA): TGTGCCAGCAGCCCGGGACAGTCGGCCTACGAGCAGTACTTC. Complete variable domain (other parts from reference TRBV5-5 and TRBJ2-7): DAGVTQSPTHLIKTRGQQVTLRCSPISGHKSVSWYQQVLGQGPQFIFQYYEKEERGRGNFPDRFSARQFPNYSSELNVNALLLGDSALYLCASSPGQSAYEQYFGPGTRLTVT.

The chain has TRBV2 and TRBJ2-7; TRBD2 might be the D (6 bases). CDR1 and CDR2 from the germline V gene are SNHLY and FYNNEI. V was cut by 7 bases and J by 5 bases, with 18 bases left in between. The CDR3 covers 14 residues. The CDR3 nucleotides read TGTGCCAGCAATCCCCGGGACTTCCTTCACGAGCAGTACTTC. Its translation is CASNPRDFLHEQYF.

In the case of this clonotype: This could be a read error, since a much larger clone is one nucleotide away. Because it lacks the conserved phenylalanine or tryptophan at the end, this CDR3 is likely a read error. The chain couples TRBV5-1 to TRBJ2-2, with 11 bases fitting TRBD2. With 4 bases clipped from V and 4 bases from J, the junction kept 12 bases outside the gene matches. The CDR3 extends over 18 amino acids. The germline V gene encodes CDR1 SGHRS and CDR2 YFSETQ. This CDR3 is CASSITVAGGLSTGELFS. DNA for the CDR3: TGCGCCAGCAGCATTACCGTAGCGGGAGGGCTGAGCACCGGGGAGCTGTTTTCT.

This clonotype was picked up many times. The rearrangement links TRBV6-1 to TRBJ1-1; D is ambiguous. Deletions cut 6 bases from V and 7 bases from J, with 12 bases between. The CDR3 has 12 amino acids. The germline V gene has CDR1 MNHNS and CDR2 SASEGT. In DNA form, the CDR3 reads TGTGCCAGCAGAATTTCGCCGGGTGAAGCTTTCTTT. Translated, it gives CASRISPGEAFF.

This clonotype was counted at least ten times. The chain couples TRBV7-3 to TRBJ2-1, with 14 bases identical to TRBD2. V shed 5 bases and J 9 bases; nucleotides not matched to a gene: 6. Germline CDR1 is SGHTA and CDR2 is FQGTGA. The CDR3 runs to 15 residues. The CDR3 nucleotides are TGTGCCAGCAGCCGACTAGCGGGAGGGCAGAGTGAGCAGTTCTTC. Translation gives CASSRLAGGQSEQFF.